These 20 T cell receptor beta chains came from one sample sequenced in a study of shared T cell receptors in the human thymus. Only in-frame clones appear in the TCRdb table, and some are missing; sequencing was by immunoSEQ multiplex PCR. The data contain approximately 730,000 clones, approximately 85% of them singletons. These data were likewise used in another study, on human thymus T cells.

Material: thymocytes. The receptor source for this set is a girl under three years old with a congenital heart defect.

This rearrangement joins TRBV5-5 to TRBJ2-5; 9 nucleotides align to TRBD2. Germline V gene lookup returns CDR1 SGHKS and CDR2 YYEKEE (reference sequence). V was clipped by 0 bases and J by 5 bases; unmatched bases: 5. This CDR3 has 15 amino acids. The CDR3 protein is CASSLGGGAYETQYF. In nucleotides, the CDR3 is TGTGCCAGCAGCTTGGGCGGGGGGGCCTATGAGACCCAGTACTTC.

The V and J genes are TRBV6-5 and TRBJ1-1; 7 positions agree with TRBD1. Germline values: CDR1 MNHEY, CDR2 SVGAGI. Trimming cost V 6 bases and J 5 bases; bases outside gene matches: 9. There are 14 residues in the CDR3. CDR3 loop: CASSRDREGTEAFF. The CDR3, as DNA: TGTGCCAGCAGCCGAGACAGGGAAGGGACTGAAGCTTTCTTT.

The chain recombines TRBV6-4 with TRBJ2-3, with 7 bases identical to TRBD2. Germline CDR1 is MRHNA and CDR2 is SNTAGT. CDR3 size: 18 residues. V lost 0 bases, J lost 0 bases, and 9 bases stayed unmatched. CDR3 coding DNA: TGTGCCAGCAGTGACTCATGGGGCGGGGGAGCTAGCACAGATACGCAGTATTTT. Encoded protein: CASSDSWGGGASTDTQYF.

The chain uses TRBV6-5 and TRBJ1-2; maybe TRBD1 (5 bases). Germline V gene data show CDR1 as MNHEY and CDR2 as SVGAGI. This CDR3 region has 15 residues. Trimming removed 6 bases from V and 3 bases from J, with 17 bases in between. CDR3 nucleotide sequence: TGTGCCAGCAGCAATTACAGGACGCCCTACTATGGCTACACCTTC. Protein: CASSNYRTPYYGYTF.

V is TRBV6-5 and J is TRBJ1-3; TRBD1 is a possible D gene (6 bases). Trimming removed 3 bases at V and 0 bases at J, with 12 bases between. There are 16 residues in the CDR3. Germline loops: CDR1 MNHEY, CDR2 SVGAGI. CDR3 in amino acids: CASSYGTSFSGNTIYF. The CDR3 DNA reads as TGTGCCAGCAGTTATGGGACATCTTTCTCTGGAAACACCATATATTTT.

The rearrangement joins TRBV20-1 to TRBJ2-7; perhaps TRBD1 as D (5 bases). This CDR3 comprises 11 residues. V lost 2 bases to trimming and J lost 3 bases, with 5 bases between them. CDR1 is DFQATT, CDR2 SNEGSKA, per germline (reference sequence). CDR3 protein: CSARQGYEQYF. The DNA of the CDR3 is TGCAGTGCTAGACAGGGCTACGAGCAGTACTTC.

The chain uses TRBV5-1 and TRBJ1-2; D gene ambiguous. The CDR3 length is 15 residues. Germline CDR1 SGHRS, CDR2 YFSETQ. V was pared by 2 bases and J by 6 bases, with 17 bases between. CDR3: CASSFLGGVRDGYTF. The CDR3 DNA reads as TGCGCCAGCAGCTTCCTCGGCGGGGTCCGTGATGGCTACACCTTC.

The chain uses TRBV6-5 and TRBJ1-1, with D possibly TRBD1 on 5 matching bases. Per the germline V gene, CDR1 is MNHEY and CDR2 is SVGAGI. The CDR3 loop spans 16 amino acids. Trimming pared 2 bases from V and 6 bases from J, leaving 19 bases between. In DNA, the CDR3 is TGTGCCAGCAGTTACCGTTTCTGCGGGGGAGGCTCTGAAGCTTTCTTT. Translation gives CASSYRFCGGGSEAFF.

The chain has TRBV5-6 and TRBJ2-3; TRBD2 matches 11 bases. The CDR3 spans 16 residues. The germline V gene encodes CDR1 SGHDT and CDR2 YYEEEE. V lost 5 bases, J lost 0 bases, and 5 bases stayed unmatched. DNA of the CDR3: TGTGCCAGCAGACGAAGGACTAGCGGGAGCACAGATACGCAGTATTTT. Amino acids: CASRRRTSGSTDTQYF.

To note about this clone: The sample has other DNA sequences that encode this CDR3 too. This chain connects TRBV7-9 to TRBJ1-2; 9 bases match TRBD1. V trimming: 4 bases; J trimming: 2 bases; junction bases outside the gene matches: 2. The V gene's germline CDR1 is SEHNR and CDR2 FQNEAQ (reference sequence). CDR3 size: 14 residues. The CDR3 region has the DNA TGTGCCAGCAGCTCGGACAGGGGAAACTATGGCTACACCTTC. It specifies CASSSDRGNYGYTF.

The genes are TRBV10-3 and TRBJ1-1; D is undetermined. The ends were cut back, 4 bases at V and 1 base at J, with 7 bases in the middle. CDR1 is ENHRY, CDR2 SYGVKD, per germline. The CDR3 is 13 residues long. The CDR3: CAISGPGNTEAFF. The CDR3 DNA is TGTGCCATCAGTGGCCCCGGGAACACTGAAGCTTTCTTT.

This sequence joins TRBV5-1 and TRBJ2-7; possibly TRBD2 for D (5 bases). CDR3 length: 12 residues. Germline CDR1 reads SGHRS; CDR2 reads YFSETQ. The V end lost 4 bases, the J end lost 7 bases, and 12 bases lay between the germline ends. Here the CDR3 reads CASSPTSREQYF. As DNA, the CDR3 is TGCGCCAGCAGCCCCACTAGTAGAGAGCAGTACTTC.

This clone showed up just once. This chain uses TRBV27 with TRBJ1-3; weak D call: TRBD1 (6 bases). The germline V gene has CDR1 MNHEY and CDR2 SMNVEV (reference sequence). Trimming pared 8 bases from V and 0 bases from J, leaving 17 bases between. This CDR3 contains 16 residues. The CDR3 nucleotides are TGTGCCAGCTCAAAGTGGGGGGGCGACTCTGGAAACACCATATATTTT. This codes for CASSKWGGDSGNTIYF.

V is TRBV7-6 and J is TRBJ2-7; 7 bases are shared with TRBD2. Germline CDR1 is SGHVS and CDR2 is FNYEAQ. The length of the CDR3 is 13 residues. V dropped 4 bases and J dropped 8; count of bases not matched to a gene: 8. The CDR3 coding sequence is TGTGCCAGCAGCTCGAAAAGGGGAGGGAAGCAGTACTTC. Its protein product is CASSSKRGGKQYF.

The chain links TRBV6-6 to TRBJ1-1; no clear D gene. Trimming shortened V by 7 bases and J by 11 bases, and 17 bases separated the two germline ends. The CDR3 covers 12 residues. The germline CDR1 and CDR2 sequences are MNHNY and SVGAGI (reference sequence). CDR3 in DNA: TGTGCCAGCACTAATATTCCCCCGGGGGCTTTCTTT. The encoded protein is CASTNIPPGAFF.

The V gene is TRBV4-1, the J gene TRBJ2-3; 9 bases are a match to TRBD2. This CDR3 is 17 amino acids long. Germline assignment: CDR1 MGHRA and CDR2 YSYEKL. V dropped 1 base and J dropped 5; count of bases not matched to a gene: 10. This CDR3 reads CASSQVSVRGGGDTQYF. DNA of the CDR3: TGCGCCAGCAGCCAAGTGTCGGTGCGGGGGGGCGGAGATACGCAGTATTTT.

The chain joins TRBV7-9 to TRBJ2-5; TRBD1 matches at 10 bases. V was pared by 4 bases and J by 1 base, with 6 bases of the junction left unmatched. This CDR3 is built from 16 residues. Germline loops: CDR1 SEHNR, CDR2 FQNEAQ (reference sequence). CDR3 sequence: CASSSRQGAFQETQYF. The CDR3 region has the DNA TGTGCCAGCAGCTCCCGACAGGGGGCGTTCCAAGAGACCCAGTACTTC.

The gene calls are TRBV5-4 and TRBJ2-7, with a weak D call TRBD2 (5 bases). This CDR3 is 12 amino acids long. The germline V gene encodes CDR1 SGHNT and CDR2 YYREEE (reference sequence). Trimming took off 4 bases at V and 4 bases at J, with 9 bases between the two ends. CDR3: CASSLSGYEQYF. The CDR3 region has the DNA TGTGCCAGCAGCCTTTCGGGATACGAGCAGTACTTC.

The chain carries TRBV5-1 and TRBJ2-3, with D possibly matching TRBD1 (7 bases). This CDR3 is 17 amino acids long. Germline V CDR1 and CDR2: SGHRS, YFSETQ. The V end lost 3 bases, the J end lost 3 bases, and 20 bases lay between the germline ends. CDR3 sequence (DNA): TGCGCCAGCAGCTCGTCCGTGCAGGGGGGCCGGACAGATACGCAGTATTTT. As protein: CASSSSVQGGRTDTQYF.

This clone was seen only a few times. The chain has TRBV5-1 and TRBJ2-7; possibly TRBD2 for D (5 bases). CDR1 and CDR2 (germline): SGHRS, YFSETQ. Trimming removed 0 bases from V and 0 bases from J, with 16 bases in between. The CDR3 loop spans 17 amino acids. The CDR3 DNA reads TGCGCCAGCAGCTTGGGAGGCGGGTGGCTGAGCTCCTACGAGCAGTACTTC. Its protein product is CASSLGGGWLSSYEQYF.